This T cell receptor beta chain was identified in a study of response to subunit inactivated influenza vaccine. TCRdb analysed the RT-PCR reads with MiXCR anew, one entry per CDR3 protein. This table has about 500,000 distinct CDR3 sequences, 16% appearing once. The CDR3 has 15 residues. The V gene's germline CDR1 is MDHEN and CDR2 SYDVKM. V was clipped by 1 base and J by 7 bases; unmatched bases: 7. Study findings and constraints: A suggestion made by the authors is that each seasonal influenza vaccination recruits few new T cells.

This clonotype was counted a few times. As yet, its antigen is unknown. Sequencing was performed on CD4+ T cells sorted from PBMCs, taken 23 to 25 months after vaccination. This TCR came from a man in his fifties or sixties who received an inactivated influenza vaccine. V and J are TRBV28 and TRBJ2-1; 7 bases agree with TRBD2. Written as DNA, the CDR3 is TGTGCCAGCAGTTTATTGGCGGGAGCGGGTAATGAGCAGTTCTTC. It specifies CASSLLAGAGNEQFF.